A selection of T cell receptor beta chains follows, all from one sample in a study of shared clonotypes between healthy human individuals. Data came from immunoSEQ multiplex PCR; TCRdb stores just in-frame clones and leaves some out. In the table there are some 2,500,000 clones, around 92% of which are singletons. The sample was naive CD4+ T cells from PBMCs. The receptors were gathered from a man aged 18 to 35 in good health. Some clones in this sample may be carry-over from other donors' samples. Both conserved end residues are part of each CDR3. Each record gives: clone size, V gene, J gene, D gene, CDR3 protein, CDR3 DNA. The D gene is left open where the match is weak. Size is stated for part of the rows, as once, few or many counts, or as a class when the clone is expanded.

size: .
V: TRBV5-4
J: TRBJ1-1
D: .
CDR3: CASSLGSGLNGDTEAFF
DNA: TGTGCCAGCAGCTTGGGGTCGGGACTTAACGGGGACACTGAAGCTTTCTTT

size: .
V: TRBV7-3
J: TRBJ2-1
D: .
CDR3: CASSLSWDNEQFF
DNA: TGTGCCAGCAGCTTATCTTGGGACAATGAGCAGTTCTTC

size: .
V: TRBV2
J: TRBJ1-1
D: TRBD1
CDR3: CASSNQGGNTEAFF
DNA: TGTGCCAGCAGTAATCAGGGGGGGAACACTGAAGCTTTCTTT

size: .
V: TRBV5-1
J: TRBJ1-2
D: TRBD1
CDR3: CASSFSSGTGKAYGYTF
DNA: TGCGCCAGCAGCTTCTCTTCCGGGACAGGGAAGGCCTATGGCTACACCTTC

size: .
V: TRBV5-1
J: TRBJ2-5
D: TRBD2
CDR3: CASSSYKTSGRIEETQYF
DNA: TGCGCCAGCAGCTCCTACAAGACTAGCGGGAGGATCGAAGAGACCCAGTACTTC

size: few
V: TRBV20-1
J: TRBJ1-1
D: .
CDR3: CSGGPGTEAFF
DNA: TGCAGTGGAGGACCAGGGACTGAAGCTTTCTTT

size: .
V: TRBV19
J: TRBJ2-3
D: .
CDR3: CASTDIPTRPDTQYF
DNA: TGTGCCAGTACCGACATCCCCACAAGGCCAGATACGCAGTATTTT

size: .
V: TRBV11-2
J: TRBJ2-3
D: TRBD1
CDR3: CASSYRQGLSTDTQYF
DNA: TGTGCCAGCAGCTACCGACAGGGGTTGAGCACAGATACGCAGTATTTT

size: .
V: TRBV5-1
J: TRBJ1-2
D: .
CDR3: CASSLELRDTITF
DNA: TGCGCCAGCAGCTTGGAATTACGGGACACCATCACCTTC

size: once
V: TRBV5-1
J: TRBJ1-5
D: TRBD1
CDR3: CASSLTGDSNQPQHF
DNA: TGCGCCAGCAGCTTGACAGGGGATAGCAATCAGCCCCAGCATTTT

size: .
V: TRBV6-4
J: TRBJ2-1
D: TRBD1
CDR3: CATGTGNNEQFF
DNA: TGTGCCACCGGGACAGGTAACAATGAGCAGTTCTTC

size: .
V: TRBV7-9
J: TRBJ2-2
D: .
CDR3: CASSLGQPNTGELFF
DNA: TGTGCCAGCAGCCTCGGACAGCCGAACACCGGGGAGCTGTTTTTT

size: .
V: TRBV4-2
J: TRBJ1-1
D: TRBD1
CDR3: CASSQVQGDTEAFF
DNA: TGTGCCAGCAGCCAAGTTCAGGGGGACACTGAAGCTTTCTTT

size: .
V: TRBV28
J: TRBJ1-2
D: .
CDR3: CASTLTGVGNYGYTF
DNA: TGTGCCAGCACCCTAACCGGAGTGGGGAACTATGGCTACACCTTC

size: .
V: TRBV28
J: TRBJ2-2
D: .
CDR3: CASSFYEGTGELFF
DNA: TGTGCCAGCAGTTTTTATGAGGGCACCGGGGAGCTGTTTTTT

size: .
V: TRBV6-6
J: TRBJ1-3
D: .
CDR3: CASTNSGNTIYF
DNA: TGTGCCAGCACCAACTCTGGAAACACCATATATTTT

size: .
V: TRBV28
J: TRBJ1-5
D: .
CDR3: CASSFVPQPQHF
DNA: TGTGCCAGCAGTTTTGTTCCTCAGCCCCAGCATTTT

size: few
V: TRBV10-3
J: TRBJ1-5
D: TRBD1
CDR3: CAISDRGQNSNQPQHF
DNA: TGTGCCATCAGTGACCGGGGACAGAATAGCAATCAGCCCCAGCATTTT

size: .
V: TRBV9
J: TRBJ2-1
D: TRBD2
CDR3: CASSASGSRSYNEQFF
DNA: TGTGCCAGCAGCGCCAGCGGGAGCCGGTCCTACAATGAGCAGTTCTTC

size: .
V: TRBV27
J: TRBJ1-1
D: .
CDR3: CASSLALAGRDTEAFF
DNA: TGTGCCAGCAGTTTGGCCCTGGCAGGTAGGGACACTGAAGCTTTCTTT

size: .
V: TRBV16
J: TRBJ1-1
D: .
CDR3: CASSRGRPENTEAFF
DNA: TGTGCCAGCAGCCGCGGGAGGCCCGAGAACACTGAAGCTTTCTTT

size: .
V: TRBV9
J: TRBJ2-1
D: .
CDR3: CASSVEVRPYNEQFF
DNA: TGTGCCAGCAGCGTAGAAGTCCGTCCCTACAATGAGCAGTTCTTC

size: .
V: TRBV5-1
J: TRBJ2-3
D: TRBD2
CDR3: CASSLLAGGTKAQYF
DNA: TGCGCCAGCAGCTTACTAGCGGGAGGGACCAAGGCGCAGTATTTT

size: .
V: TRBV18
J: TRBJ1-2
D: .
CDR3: CASSPQTRHHYGYTF
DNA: TGTGCCAGCTCACCACAGACCAGGCACCACTATGGCTACACCTTC

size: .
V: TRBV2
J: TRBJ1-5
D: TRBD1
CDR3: CASSVMGQGSNQPQHF
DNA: TGTGCCAGCAGTGTCATGGGACAGGGGAGCAATCAGCCCCAGCATTTT

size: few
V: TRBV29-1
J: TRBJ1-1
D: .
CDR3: CSVAGGRTQAFF
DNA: TGCAGCGTGGCCGGGGGCAGGACTCAGGCTTTCTTT

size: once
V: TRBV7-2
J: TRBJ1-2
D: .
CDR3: CASSLRQFGVGYGYTF
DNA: TGTGCCAGCAGTTTAAGACAGTTCGGGGTTGGGTATGGCTACACCTTC

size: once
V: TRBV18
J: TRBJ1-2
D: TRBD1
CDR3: CASSPLAGQAGYGYTF
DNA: TGTGCCAGCTCACCACTTGCCGGACAGGCGGGGTATGGCTACACCTTC

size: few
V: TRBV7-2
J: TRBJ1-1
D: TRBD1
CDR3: CASSQVGQTEAFF
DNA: TGTGCCAGCAGCCAAGTGGGACAGACTGAAGCTTTCTTT

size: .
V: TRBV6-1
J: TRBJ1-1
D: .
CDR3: CASSEVSRHRAFF
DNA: TGTGCCAGCAGTGAAGTGAGCAGGCACAGAGCTTTCTTT

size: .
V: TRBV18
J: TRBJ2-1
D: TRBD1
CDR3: CASSPIRDRVDEQFF
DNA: TGTGCCAGCTCACCAATTCGGGACAGGGTGGATGAGCAGTTCTTC

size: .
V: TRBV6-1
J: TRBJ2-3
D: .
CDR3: CASGRRGRADTQYF
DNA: TGTGCCAGCGGCCGCAGGGGCCGGGCAGATACGCAGTATTTT

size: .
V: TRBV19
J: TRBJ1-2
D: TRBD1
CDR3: CASSFRDRVYFYGYTF
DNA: TGTGCCAGTAGTTTCCGGGACAGGGTCTACTTTTATGGCTACACCTTC

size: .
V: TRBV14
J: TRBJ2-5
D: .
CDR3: CASSQDPSYETQYF
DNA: TGTGCCAGCAGCCAAGATCCTAGCTACGAGACCCAGTACTTC

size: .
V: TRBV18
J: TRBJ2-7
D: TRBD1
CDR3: CASSAPGQGFEQYF
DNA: TGTGCCAGCTCAGCTCCGGGACAGGGATTCGAGCAGTACTTC

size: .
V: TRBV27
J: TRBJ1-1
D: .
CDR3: CASSLRYSMNTEAFF
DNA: TGTGCCAGCAGTCTCAGGTATTCAATGAACACTGAAGCTTTCTTT

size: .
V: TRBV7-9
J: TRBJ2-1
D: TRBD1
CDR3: CASSLGDRESNEQFF
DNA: TGTGCCAGCAGCTTAGGGGACAGGGAATCCAATGAGCAGTTCTTC

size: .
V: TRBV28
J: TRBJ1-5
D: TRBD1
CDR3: CASSFWGLRDREGQPQHF
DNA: TGTGCCAGCAGTTTCTGGGGCCTCCGGGACAGGGAAGGCCAGCCCCAGCATTTT

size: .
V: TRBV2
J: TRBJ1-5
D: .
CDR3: CASSGSSTSNQPQHF
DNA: TGTGCCAGCAGCGGATCCAGCACCAGCAATCAGCCCCAGCATTTT

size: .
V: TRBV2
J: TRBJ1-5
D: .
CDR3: CASSGGGALPGQPQHF
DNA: TGTGCCAGCAGTGGCGGGGGGGCGCTCCCTGGTCAGCCCCAGCATTTT

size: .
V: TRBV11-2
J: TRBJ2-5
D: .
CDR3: CASSLVPRVQYF
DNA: TGTGCCAGCAGCTTAGTCCCCCGGGTCCAGTACTTC

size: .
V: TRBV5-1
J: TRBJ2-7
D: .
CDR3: CASSFQTRDEQYF
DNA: TGCGCCAGCAGTTTCCAGACTCGGGACGAGCAGTACTTC

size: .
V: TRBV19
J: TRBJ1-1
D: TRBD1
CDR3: CASRGTGGLSLLNTEAFF
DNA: TGTGCCAGTAGAGGGACAGGGGGCCTCTCCTTACTGAACACTGAAGCTTTCTTT

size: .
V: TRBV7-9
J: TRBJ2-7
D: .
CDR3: CASSRTVSAADEQYF
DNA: TGTGCCAGCAGCAGGACAGTAAGTGCGGCAGACGAGCAGTACTTC

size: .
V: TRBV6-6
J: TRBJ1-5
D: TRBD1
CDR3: CASSQPDRGGQPQHF
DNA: TGTGCCAGCAGCCAACCGGACAGGGGAGGGCAGCCCCAGCATTTT